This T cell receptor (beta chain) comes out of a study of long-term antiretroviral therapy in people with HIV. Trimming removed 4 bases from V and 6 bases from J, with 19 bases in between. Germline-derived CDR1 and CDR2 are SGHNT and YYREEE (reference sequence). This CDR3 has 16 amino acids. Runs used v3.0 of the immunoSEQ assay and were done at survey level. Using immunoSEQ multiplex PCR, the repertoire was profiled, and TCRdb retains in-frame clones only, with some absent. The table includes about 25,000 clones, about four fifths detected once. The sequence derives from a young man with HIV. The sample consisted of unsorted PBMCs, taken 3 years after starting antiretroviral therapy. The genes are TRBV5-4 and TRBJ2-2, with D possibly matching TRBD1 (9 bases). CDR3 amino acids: CASSPGGGTGPGELFF. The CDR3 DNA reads TGTGCCAGCAGCCCGGGAGGGGGGACAGGGCCCGGGGAGCTGTTTTTT.